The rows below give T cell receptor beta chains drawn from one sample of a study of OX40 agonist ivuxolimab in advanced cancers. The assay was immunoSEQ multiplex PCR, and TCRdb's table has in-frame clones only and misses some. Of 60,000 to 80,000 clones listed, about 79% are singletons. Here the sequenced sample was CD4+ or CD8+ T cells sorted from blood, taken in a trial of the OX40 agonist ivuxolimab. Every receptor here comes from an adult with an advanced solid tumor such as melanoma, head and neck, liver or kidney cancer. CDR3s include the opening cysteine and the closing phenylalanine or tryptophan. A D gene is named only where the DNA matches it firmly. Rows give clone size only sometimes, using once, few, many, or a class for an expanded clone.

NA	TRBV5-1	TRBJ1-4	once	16	CASSLQEAVGREKLFF	TGCGCCAGCAGCTTGCAAGAGGCGGTGGGGCGGGAAAAACTGTTTTTT
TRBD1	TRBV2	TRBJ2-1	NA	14	CASRRTGGDNEQFF	TGTGCCAGCAGGCGGACAGGGGGGGACAATGAGCAGTTCTTC
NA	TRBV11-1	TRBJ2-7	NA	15	CASSLAGGLAYEQYF	TGTGCCAGCAGCTTAGCAGGCGGTCTTGCCTACGAGCAGTACTTC
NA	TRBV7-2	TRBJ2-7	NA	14	CASSLDVSNYEQYF	TGTGCCAGCAGCTTGGACGTTTCCAACTACGAGCAGTACTTC
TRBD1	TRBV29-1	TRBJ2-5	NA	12	CSVGTGEVTQYF	TGCAGCGTGGGGACAGGGGAAGTGACCCAGTACTTC
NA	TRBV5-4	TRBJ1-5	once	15	CASSSTGFGDQPQHF	TGTGCCAGCAGCTCCACAGGGTTTGGGGATCAGCCCCAGCATTTT
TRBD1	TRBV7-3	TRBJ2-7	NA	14	CASSSGTGDYEQYF	TGTGCCAGCAGCTCAGGGACAGGGGACTACGAGCAGTACTTC
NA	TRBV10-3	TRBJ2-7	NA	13	CAISVFLINEQYF	TGTGCCATCAGTGTGTTCTTGATTAACGAGCAGTACTTC
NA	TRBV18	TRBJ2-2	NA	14	CASSPPQNTGELFF	TGTGCCAGCTCACCACCGCAGAACACCGGGGAGCTGTTTTTT
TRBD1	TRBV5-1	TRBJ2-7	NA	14	CASSGQGNTYEQYF	TGCGCCAGCAGCGGACAGGGCAACACCTACGAGCAGTACTTC
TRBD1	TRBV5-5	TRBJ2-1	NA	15	CASSVRDSSYNEQFF	TGTGCCAGCAGCGTCCGGGACAGCTCCTACAATGAGCAGTTCTTC
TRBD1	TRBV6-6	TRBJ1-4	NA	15	CASSYSDRGHEKLFF	TGTGCCAGCAGTTACTCGGACAGGGGTCATGAAAAACTGTTTTTT
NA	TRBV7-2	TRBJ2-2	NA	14	CASSLGTNTGELFF	TGTGCCAGCAGCTTAGGAACGAACACCGGGGAGCTGTTTTTT
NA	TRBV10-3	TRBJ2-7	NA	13	CAIKDLRSYEQYF	TGTGCCATCAAGGATCTGCGCTCCTACGAGCAGTACTTC
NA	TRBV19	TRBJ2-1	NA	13	CASSIYPYNEQFF	TGTGCCAGTAGTATTTATCCCTACAATGAGCAGTTCTTC
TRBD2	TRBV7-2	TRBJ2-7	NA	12	CASSPTSGEQYF	TGTGCCAGCAGCCCTACTAGCGGCGAGCAGTACTTC
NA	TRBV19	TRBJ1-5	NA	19	CASSIVFQKGSWSNQPQHF	TGTGCCAGTAGTATAGTCTTTCAGAAGGGGAGTTGGAGCAATCAGCCCCAGCATTTT
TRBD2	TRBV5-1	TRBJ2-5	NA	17	CASSLARGLVAQETQYF	TGCGCCAGCAGCTTGGCCCGTGGACTAGTGGCCCAAGAGACCCAGTACTTC
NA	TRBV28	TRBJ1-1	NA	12	CASSLAWGEAFF	TGTGCCAGCAGTCTCGCCTGGGGTGAAGCTTTCTTT
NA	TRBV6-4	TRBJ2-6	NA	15	CASSPSAAGANVLTF	TGTGCCAGCAGTCCCTCTGCGGCAGGGGCCAACGTCCTGACTTTC
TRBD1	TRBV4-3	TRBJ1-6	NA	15	CASSQDPDRGSPLHF	TGCGCCAGCAGCCAAGATCCGGACAGGGGTTCACCCCTCCACTTT
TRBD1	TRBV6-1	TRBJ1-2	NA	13	CASSTGGDYGYTF	TGTGCCAGCAGCACAGGGGGCGACTATGGCTACACCTTC
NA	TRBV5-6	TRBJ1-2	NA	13	CASSLGGVGGYTF	TGTGCCAGCAGCTTGGGCGGGGTCGGTGGCTACACCTTC
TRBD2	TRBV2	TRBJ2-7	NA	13	CASSPGRDDEQYF	TGTGCCAGCAGCCCAGGGAGGGACGACGAGCAGTACTTC
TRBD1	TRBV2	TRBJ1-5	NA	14	CASSDGTGGQPQHF	TGTGCCAGCAGTGATGGGACAGGGGGACAGCCCCAGCATTTT
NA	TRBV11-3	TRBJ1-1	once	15	CASSSGDGDNTEAFF	TGTGCCAGCAGCTCAGGTGACGGGGACAACACTGAAGCTTTCTTT
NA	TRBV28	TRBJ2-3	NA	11	CASRSTDTQYF	TGTGCCAGCAGGAGCACAGATACGCAGTATTTT
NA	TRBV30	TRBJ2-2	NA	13	CAWDQGETGELFF	TGTGCCTGGGATCAGGGAGAGACCGGGGAGCTGTTTTTT
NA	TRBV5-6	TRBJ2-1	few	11	CASSWMDEQFF	TGTGCCAGCAGCTGGATGGATGAGCAGTTCTTC
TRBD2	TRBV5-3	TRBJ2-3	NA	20	CARSLRTSGRAEGPTDTQYF	TGTGCCAGAAGCTTGCGAACTAGCGGGAGGGCCGAGGGTCCCACAGATACGCAGTATTTT
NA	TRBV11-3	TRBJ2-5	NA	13	CASSLVTQETQYF	TGTGCCAGCAGCTTAGTGACCCAAGAGACCCAGTACTTC
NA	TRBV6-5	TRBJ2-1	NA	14	CASSYGLERNEQFF	TGTGCCAGCAGTTACGGCCTGGAGAGGAATGAGCAGTTCTTC
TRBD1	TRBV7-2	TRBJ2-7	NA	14	CASGGRTGTYEQYF	TGTGCCAGCGGAGGTCGGACAGGGACCTACGAGCAGTACTTC
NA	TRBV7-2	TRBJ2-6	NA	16	CASSLNPISGANVLTF	TGTGCCAGCAGCTTAAATCCGATATCTGGGGCCAACGTCCTGACTTTC
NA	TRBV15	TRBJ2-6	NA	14	CATSLNSGANVLTF	TGTGCCACCAGCTTGAATTCTGGGGCCAACGTCCTGACTTTC
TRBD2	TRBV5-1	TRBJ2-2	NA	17	CASSLGLAGEYTGELFF	TGCGCCAGCAGCTTGGGGCTAGCGGGAGAATACACCGGGGAGCTGTTTTTT
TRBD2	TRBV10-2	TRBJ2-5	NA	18	CASSEGGDSGGPQETQYF	TGCGCCAGCAGTGAAGGGGGCGATAGCGGGGGTCCCCAAGAGACCCAGTACTTC
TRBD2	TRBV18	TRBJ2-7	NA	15	CASSQGTSGSYEQYF	TGTGCCAGCTCACAGGGGACTAGCGGTTCCTACGAGCAGTACTTC
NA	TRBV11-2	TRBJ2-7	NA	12	CASSLVVYEQYF	TGTGCCAGCAGCTTAGTGGTCTACGAGCAGTACTTC
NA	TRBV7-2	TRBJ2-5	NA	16	CASSRSRRRGQETQYF	TGTGCCAGCAGCCGTTCTAGAAGGAGAGGGCAAGAGACCCAGTACTTC
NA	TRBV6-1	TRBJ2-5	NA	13	CASRGGIMETQYF	TGTGCCAGCAGGGGCGGGATTATGGAGACCCAGTACTTC